Each of the 20 T cell receptor beta chains below was sequenced from the same sample in a study of graft-versus-host responses after intestinal transplantation. Assay used: immunoSEQ multiplex PCR; TCRdb lists only in-frame clones, some missing. This table holds about 120,000 clones, about 95% found once. These receptors' targets are unknown. The sequences come from unstimulated CD8+ T cells sorted from spleen or lymph node cells, collected before intestinal transplant. The receptors derive from a human donor who received an intestinal transplant.

The CDR3 reads CASSISGNQPQHF. The CDR3 DNA is TGTGCCAGTAGTATAAGTGGAAATCAGCCCCAGCATTTT. The V and J genes are TRBV19 and TRBJ1-5; D unresolved. V was shortened by 2 bases and J by 4 bases, with 6 bases between the two germline ends. CDR1 and CDR2 from the germline V gene are LNHDA and SQIVND (reference sequence). This CDR3 contains 13 residues.

The rearrangement links TRBV15 to TRBJ2-5, with D hard to call. The germline V and J ends were trimmed by 0 bases and 5 bases, with 13 bases remaining between them. The germline V gene encodes CDR1 LNHNV and CDR2 YYDKDF (reference sequence). This CDR3 comprises 15 residues. This chain's CDR3 is CATSRDYGSRETQYF. The CDR3 bases are TGTGCCACCAGCAGAGATTACGGCTCACGGGAGACCCAGTACTTC.

The chain has TRBV28 and TRBJ2-3, with D possibly matching TRBD2 (5 bases). The CDR3 spans 14 residues. V lost 5 bases and J lost 7, with 16 bases in between. Germline V gene lookup returns CDR1 MDHEN and CDR2 SYDVKM. The CDR3 loop is CASSLMTTTNTQYF. The DNA for the CDR3 is TGTGCCAGCAGTCTAATGACTACCACGAATACGCAGTATTTT.

The rearrangement uses TRBV19 and TRBJ2-3, with TRBD1 as a possible D gene (6 bases). This CDR3 comprises 18 residues. Germline V CDR1 and CDR2: LNHDA, SQIVND (reference sequence). Between the trimmed V and J ends, which lost 10 bases and 0 bases, there was a span of 26 bases. The CDR3 loop is CATRDMLRVGFSTDTQYF. The CDR3 DNA reads TGTGCCACACGGGACATGCTTAGAGTAGGATTCAGCACAGATACGCAGTATTTT.

Details on this clone: This specimen includes other DNA sequences encoding the same CDR3. V and J are TRBV9 and TRBJ2-5; 7 positions agree with TRBD2. The germline V gene encodes CDR1 SGDLS and CDR2 YYNGEE. This CDR3 region has 16 residues. The junction had 11 bases not matched to a gene; V was cut back by 1 base and J by 5 bases. The CDR3, as DNA: TGTGCCAGCAGCGTAATGGCGGGAGCTAGGCAGGAGACCCAGTACTTC. Translation: CASSVMAGARQETQYF.

Regarding this clone: Different DNA sequences within this sample yield the same CDR3. The chain carries TRBV19 and TRBJ2-1; D is possibly TRBD2 (6 bases). With 2 bases removed from V and 0 bases from J, the gap between germline ends came to 8 bases. Per the germline V gene, CDR1 is LNHDA and CDR2 is SQIVND (reference sequence). There are 15 residues in the CDR3. CDR3 sequence reads: CASSISGSSYNEQFF. The CDR3 nucleotides read TGTGCCAGTAGTATATCCGGGAGCTCCTACAATGAGCAGTTCTTC.

This chain connects TRBV14 to TRBJ2-3, with D uncertain. Per germline, CDR1 SGHDN and CDR2 FVKESK. Trimming took 0 bases from V and 1 from J, leaving 8 bases between them. CDR3 length: 15 residues. CDR3 nucleotide sequence: TGTGCCAGCAGCCAAGATCTTGGAGGCACAGATACGCAGTATTTT. Protein product: CASSQDLGGTDTQYF.

This clone is a singleton in its sample. The V gene is TRBV7-9, the J gene TRBJ2-3; 11 bases fit TRBD2. V was pared by 3 bases and J by 10 bases, with 6 bases of the junction left unmatched. The CDR3 totals 14 residues. Germline CDR1 SEHNR, CDR2 FQNEAQ (reference sequence). CDR3 protein: CASSFYSGRVAQYF. For the CDR3, the DNA is TGTGCCAGCAGCTTTTATAGCGGGAGGGTGGCGCAGTATTTT.

This clone appeared once. The genes are TRBV6-5 and TRBJ2-7; weak D call: TRBD1 (5 bases). The length of the CDR3 is 13 residues. The V and J ends lost 2 bases and 3 bases respectively, with 8 bases between them. The germline V gene has CDR1 MNHEY and CDR2 SVGAGI. This CDR3 is CASSYPGHYEQYF. Written as DNA, the CDR3 is TGTGCCAGCAGTTACCCAGGGCACTACGAGCAGTACTTC.

The chain combines TRBV9 with TRBJ2-5; TRBD1 is a possible D gene (5 bases). Germline CDR1 is SGDLS and CDR2 is YYNGEE. V was shortened by 0 bases and J by 2 bases, with 14 bases between the two germline ends. This CDR3 region has 16 residues. CDR3 protein: CASSVDPGLRQETQYF. Here the CDR3 DNA reads TGTGCCAGCAGCGTAGATCCAGGGCTGCGACAAGAGACCCAGTACTTC.

The chain couples TRBV15 to TRBJ2-7; TRBD2 matches 7 bases. Germline V gene data show CDR1 as LNHNV and CDR2 as YYDKDF (reference sequence). V lost 5 bases to trimming and J lost 1 base; unmatched junction nucleotides: 2. This CDR3 comprises 13 residues. The CDR3: CATSLAVSYEQYF. DNA of the CDR3: TGTGCCACCAGCCTAGCGGTGTCCTACGAGCAGTACTTC. The variable domain in full, with the rest retrieved from reference TRBV15 and TRBJ2-7, is DAMVIQNPRYQVTQFGKPVTLSCSQTLNHNVMYWYQQKSSQAPKLLFHYYDKDFNNEADTPDNFQSRRPNTSFCFLDIRSPGLGDTAMYLCATSLAVSYEQYFGPGTRLTVT.

A single count supports this clone. The chain recombines TRBV19 with TRBJ1-1; 9 bases match TRBD1. Trimming at V came to 4 bases and at J to 6 bases, leaving 12 bases not matched to a gene. The CDR3 extends over 16 amino acids. CDR1 and CDR2 from the germline V gene are LNHDA and SQIVND (reference sequence). CDR3 region: CASSTGTGTLMAEAFF. CDR3 coding DNA: TGTGCCAGTAGTACCGGGACAGGGACGCTGATGGCTGAAGCTTTCTTT.

The rearrangement links TRBV6-5 to TRBJ1-4, with 8 bases matching TRBD1. V lost 5 bases, J lost 3 bases, and 5 bases stayed unmatched. The germline gives CDR1 MNHEY, CDR2 SVGAGI. The CDR3 sequence is 15 residues long. CDR3 DNA: TGTGCCAGCAGTGGAAGGGACAGGCCTAATGAAAAACTGTTTTTT. This sequence encodes CASSGRDRPNEKLFF.

Comment on this clone: One junction end disagrees with the germline gene, perhaps due to a read error. The same CDR3 arises from other DNA sequences in this sample as well. CDR3 sequence: CASSQVGGFTGELFF. CDR3 sequence (DNA): TGTGCCAGCAGCCAAGTAGGGGGCTTCACCGGGGAACTGTTTTTT. The chain links TRBV14 to TRBJ2-2; 7 bases align to TRBD1. The germline CDR1 and CDR2 sequences are SGHDN and FVKESK. This CDR3 region has 15 residues.

V usage is TRBV11-2 and J usage is TRBJ2-1, with D perhaps being TRBD1 or TRBD2 (6 bases each). CDR1 is SGHAT, CDR2 FQNNGV, per germline. The CDR3 runs to 17 residues. The V end was cut by 2 bases, the J end by 3 bases, with 17 bases between. CDR3 bases: TGTGCCAGCAGCTTACTTGGGTCGGGGGCCTACTACAATGAGCAGTTCTTC. Translated, it gives CASSLLGSGAYYNEQFF.

As to this clone: Other DNA sequences within the sample encode an identical CDR3. The gene calls are TRBV19 and TRBJ2-1; 7 nucleotides agree with TRBD2. Germline assignment: CDR1 LNHDA and CDR2 SQIVND (reference sequence). The CDR3 runs 16 residues. V was clipped by 4 bases and J by 9 bases; unmatched bases: 15. The CDR3 loop reads CASSTYLAAVQSEQFF. In nucleotides, the CDR3 is TGTGCCAGTAGTACCTACCTAGCGGCCGTTCAGAGTGAGCAGTTCTTC.

The CDR3 coding sequence is TGTGCCAGCAGTGAAGAATACTCAGGGCGATCACCCCTCCACTTT. Translated: CASSEEYSGRSPLHF. V usage is TRBV6-1 and J usage is TRBJ1-6; TRBD1 is a possible D gene (5 bases). This CDR3 spans 15 amino acids. Trimming removed 1 base from V and 10 bases from J, with 14 bases in between. Germline CDR1 is MNHNS and CDR2 is SASEGT.

The genes are TRBV19 and TRBJ2-7; TRBD1 matches at 7 bases. Germline values: CDR1 LNHDA, CDR2 SQIVND (reference sequence). The CDR3 contains 12 residues. The V and J ends lost 6 bases and 3 bases, in that order; junction bases with no gene match: 2. CDR3 nucleotides: TGTGCCAGTAGACAGGGGCTCTACGAGCAGTACTTC. Amino acids: CASRQGLYEQYF.

The rearrangement uses TRBV7-9 and TRBJ2-7; D ambiguous. Per germline, CDR1 SEHNR and CDR2 FQNEAQ (reference sequence). V shed 5 bases and J shed 1 base, with 15 bases lying between them. This CDR3 spans 15 amino acids. The CDR3 DNA follows: TGTGCCAGCAGCAATCCATCCCATGAGTCCTACGAGCAGTACTTC. Protein sequence: CASSNPSHESYEQYF. Full variable domain (rest looked up from reference TRBV7-9 and TRBJ2-7): DTGVSQNPRHKITKRGQNVTFRCDPISEHNRLYWYRQTLGQGPEFLTYFQNEAQLEKSRLLSDRFSAERPKGSFSTLEIQRTEQGDSAMYLCASSNPSHESYEQYFGPGTRLTVT.

CDR3 sequence reads: CASSLGGSSWPYEQYF. The CDR3 DNA reads as TGTGCCAGCAGCTTAGGGGGGAGCTCCTGGCCCTACGAGCAGTACTTC. V gene TRBV13 combines with J gene TRBJ2-7; TRBD2 might be the D (5 bases). V lost 0 bases to trimming and J lost 2 bases, with 14 bases between them. The CDR3 contains 16 residues. Germline V gene data show CDR1 as PRHDT and CDR2 as FYEKMQ (reference sequence).